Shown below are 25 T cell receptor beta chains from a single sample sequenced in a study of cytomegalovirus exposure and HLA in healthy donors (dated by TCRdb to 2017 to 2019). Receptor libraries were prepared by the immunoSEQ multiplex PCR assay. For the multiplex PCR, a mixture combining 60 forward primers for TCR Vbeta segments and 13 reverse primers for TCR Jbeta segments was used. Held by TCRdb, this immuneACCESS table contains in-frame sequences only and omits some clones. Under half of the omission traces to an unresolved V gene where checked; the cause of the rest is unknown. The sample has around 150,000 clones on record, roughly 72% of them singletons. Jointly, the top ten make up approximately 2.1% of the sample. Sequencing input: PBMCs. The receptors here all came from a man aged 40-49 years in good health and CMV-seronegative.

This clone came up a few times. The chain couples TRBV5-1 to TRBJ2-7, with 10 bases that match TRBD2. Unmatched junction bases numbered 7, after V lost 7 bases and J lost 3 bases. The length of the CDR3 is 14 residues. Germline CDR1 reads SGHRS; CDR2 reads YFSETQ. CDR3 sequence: CASAGTSAHYEQYF. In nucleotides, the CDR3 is TGCGCCAGCGCCGGGACTAGCGCACACTACGAGCAGTACTTC.

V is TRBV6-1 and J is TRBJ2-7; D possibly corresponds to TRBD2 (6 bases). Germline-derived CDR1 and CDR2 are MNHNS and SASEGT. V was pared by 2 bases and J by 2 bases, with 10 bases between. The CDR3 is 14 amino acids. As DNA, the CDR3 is TGTGCCAGCAGTGAATGGGCGGGGACCTACGAGCAGTACTTC. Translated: CASSEWAGTYEQYF.

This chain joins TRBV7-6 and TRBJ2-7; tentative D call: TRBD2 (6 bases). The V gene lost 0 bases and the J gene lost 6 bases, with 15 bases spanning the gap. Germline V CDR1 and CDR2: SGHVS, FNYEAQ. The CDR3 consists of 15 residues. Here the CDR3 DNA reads TGTGCCAGCAGCTTAGCGCATGCGGGACTTCTCGAGCAGTACTTC. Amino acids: CASSLAHAGLLEQYF.

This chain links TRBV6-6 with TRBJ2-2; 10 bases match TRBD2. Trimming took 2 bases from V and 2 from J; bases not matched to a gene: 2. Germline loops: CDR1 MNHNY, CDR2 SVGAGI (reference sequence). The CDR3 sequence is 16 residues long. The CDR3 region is CASSYRTSGNTGELFF. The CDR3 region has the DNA TGTGCCAGCAGTTACCGGACTAGCGGTAACACCGGGGAGCTGTTTTTT.

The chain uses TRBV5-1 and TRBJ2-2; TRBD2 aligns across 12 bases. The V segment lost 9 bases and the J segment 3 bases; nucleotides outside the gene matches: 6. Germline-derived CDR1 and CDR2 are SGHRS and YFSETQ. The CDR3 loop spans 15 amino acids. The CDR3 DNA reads TGCGCCACCTCGACTAGCGGGAGCGACACCGGGGAGCTGTTTTTT. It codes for CATSTSGSDTGELFF.

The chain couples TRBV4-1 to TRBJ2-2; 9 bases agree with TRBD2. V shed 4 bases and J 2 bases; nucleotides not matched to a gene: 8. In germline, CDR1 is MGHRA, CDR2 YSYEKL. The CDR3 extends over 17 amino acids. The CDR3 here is CASSRRIAGVNTGELFF. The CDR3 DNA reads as TGCGCCAGCAGCCGCCGTATAGCGGGGGTAAACACCGGGGAGCTGTTTTTT.

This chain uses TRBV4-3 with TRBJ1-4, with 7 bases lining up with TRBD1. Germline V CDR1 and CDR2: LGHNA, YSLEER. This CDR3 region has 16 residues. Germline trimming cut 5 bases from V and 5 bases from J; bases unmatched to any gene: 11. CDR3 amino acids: CASSYSRGRLNEKLFF. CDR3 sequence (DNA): TGCGCCAGCAGCTACTCTAGGGGGCGCCTGAATGAAAAACTGTTTTTT.

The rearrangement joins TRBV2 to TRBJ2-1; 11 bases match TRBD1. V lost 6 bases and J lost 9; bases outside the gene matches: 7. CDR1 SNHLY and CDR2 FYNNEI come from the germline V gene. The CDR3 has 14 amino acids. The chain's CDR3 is CASRGDRGSAEQFF. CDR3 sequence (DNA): TGTGCCAGCAGGGGGGACAGGGGGTCGGCTGAGCAGTTCTTC.

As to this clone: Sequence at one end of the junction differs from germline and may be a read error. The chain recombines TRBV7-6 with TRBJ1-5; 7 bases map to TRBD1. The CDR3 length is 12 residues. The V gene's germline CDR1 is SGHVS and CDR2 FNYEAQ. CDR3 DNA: TGTGCCAGCAGCTTAGCGGGACAGCCCCAGAATTTT. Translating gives CASSLAGQPQNF.

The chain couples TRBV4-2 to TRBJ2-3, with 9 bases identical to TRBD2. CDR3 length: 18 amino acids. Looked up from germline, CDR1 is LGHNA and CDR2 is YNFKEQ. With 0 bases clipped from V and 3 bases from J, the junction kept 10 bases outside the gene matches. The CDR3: CASSQDPSGRIWTDTQYF. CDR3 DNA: TGTGCCAGCAGCCAAGATCCCAGCGGGAGGATCTGGACAGATACGCAGTATTTT.

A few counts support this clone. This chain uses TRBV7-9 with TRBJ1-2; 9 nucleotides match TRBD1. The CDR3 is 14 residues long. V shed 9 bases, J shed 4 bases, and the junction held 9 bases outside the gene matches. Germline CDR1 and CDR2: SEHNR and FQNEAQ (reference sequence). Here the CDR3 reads CASNTGGLGYGYTF. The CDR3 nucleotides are TGTGCCAGTAATACAGGGGGCTTGGGCTATGGCTACACCTTC.

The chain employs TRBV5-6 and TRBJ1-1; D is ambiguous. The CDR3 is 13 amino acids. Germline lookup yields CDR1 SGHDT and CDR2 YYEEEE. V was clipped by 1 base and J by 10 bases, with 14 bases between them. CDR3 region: CASSLIRRQGAFF. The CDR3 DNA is TGTGCCAGCAGCTTGATTAGGCGACAAGGAGCTTTCTTT.

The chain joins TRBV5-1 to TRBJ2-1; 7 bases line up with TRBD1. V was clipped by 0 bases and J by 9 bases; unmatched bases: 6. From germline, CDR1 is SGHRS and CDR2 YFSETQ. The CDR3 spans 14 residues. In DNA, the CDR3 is TGCGCCAGCAGCTTGGGTAGAGGGGGCGGTGAGCAGTTCTTC. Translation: CASSLGRGGGEQFF.

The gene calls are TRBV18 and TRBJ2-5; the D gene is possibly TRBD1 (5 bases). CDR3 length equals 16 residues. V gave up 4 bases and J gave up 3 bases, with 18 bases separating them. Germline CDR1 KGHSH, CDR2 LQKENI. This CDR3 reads CASSRAGYVREETQYF. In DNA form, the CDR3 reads TGTGCCAGCTCACGCGCTGGGTACGTCAGGGAAGAGACCCAGTACTTC.

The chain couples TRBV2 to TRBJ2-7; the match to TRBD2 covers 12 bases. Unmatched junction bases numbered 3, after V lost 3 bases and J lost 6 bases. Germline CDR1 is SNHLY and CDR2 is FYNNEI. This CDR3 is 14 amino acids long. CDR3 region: CASSDLAGGPEQYF. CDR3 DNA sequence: TGTGCCAGCAGTGATCTAGCGGGAGGGCCCGAGCAGTACTTC.

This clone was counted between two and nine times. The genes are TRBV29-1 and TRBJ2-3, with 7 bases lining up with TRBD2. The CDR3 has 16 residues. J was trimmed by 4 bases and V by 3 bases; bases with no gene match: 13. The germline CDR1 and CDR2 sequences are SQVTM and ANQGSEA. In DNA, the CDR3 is TGCAGCGTTGAGAGCGGGGTAATCCCCCCCCCAGATACGCAGTATTTT. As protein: CSVESGVIPPPDTQYF.

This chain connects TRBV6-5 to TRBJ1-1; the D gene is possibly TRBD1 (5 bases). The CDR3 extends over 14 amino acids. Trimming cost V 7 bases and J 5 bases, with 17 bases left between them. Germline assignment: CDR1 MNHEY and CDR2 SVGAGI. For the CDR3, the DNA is TGTGCCAGCAACAAGCGGGGGATACGGACTGAAGCTTTCTTT. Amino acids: CASNKRGIRTEAFF.

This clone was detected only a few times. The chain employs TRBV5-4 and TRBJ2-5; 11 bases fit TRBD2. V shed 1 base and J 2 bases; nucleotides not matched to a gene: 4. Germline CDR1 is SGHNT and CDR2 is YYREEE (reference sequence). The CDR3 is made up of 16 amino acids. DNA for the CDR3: TGTGCCAGCAGCTTGAATAGACTAGCGGGGCAAGAGACCCAGTACTTC. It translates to CASSLNRLAGQETQYF. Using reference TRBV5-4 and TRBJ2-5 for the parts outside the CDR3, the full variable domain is ETGVTQSPTHLIKTRGQQVTLRCSSQSGHNTVSWYQQALGQGPQFIFQYYREEENGRGNFPPRFSGLQFPNYSSELNVNALELDDSALYLCASSLNRLAGQETQYFGPGTRLLVL.

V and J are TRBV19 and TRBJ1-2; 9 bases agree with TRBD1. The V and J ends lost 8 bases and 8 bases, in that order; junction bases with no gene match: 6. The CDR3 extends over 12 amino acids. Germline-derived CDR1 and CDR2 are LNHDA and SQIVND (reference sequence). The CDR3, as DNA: TGTGCCAGTGTTGGGACAGGGTACGGCTACACCTTC. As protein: CASVGTGYGYTF.

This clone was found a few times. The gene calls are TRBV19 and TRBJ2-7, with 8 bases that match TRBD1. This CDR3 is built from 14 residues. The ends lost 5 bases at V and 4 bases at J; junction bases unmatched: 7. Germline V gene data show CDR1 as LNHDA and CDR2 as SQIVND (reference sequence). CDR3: CASSPRTGSYEQYF. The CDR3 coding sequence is TGTGCCAGTAGTCCGAGGACAGGGTCTTACGAGCAGTACTTC.

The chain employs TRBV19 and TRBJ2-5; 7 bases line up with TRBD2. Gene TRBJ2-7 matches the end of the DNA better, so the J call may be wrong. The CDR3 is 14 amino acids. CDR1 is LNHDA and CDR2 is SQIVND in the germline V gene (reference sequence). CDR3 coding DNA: TGTGCCAGTGCCCCCCTGGGGGGGAACTACGAGCAGTACTTC. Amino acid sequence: CASAPLGGNYEQYF.

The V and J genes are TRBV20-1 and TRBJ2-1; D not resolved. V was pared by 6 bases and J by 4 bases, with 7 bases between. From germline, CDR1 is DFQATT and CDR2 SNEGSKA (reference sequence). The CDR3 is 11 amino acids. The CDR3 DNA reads TGCAGTGCACGACTGTACAATGAGCAGTTCTTC. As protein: CSARLYNEQFF.

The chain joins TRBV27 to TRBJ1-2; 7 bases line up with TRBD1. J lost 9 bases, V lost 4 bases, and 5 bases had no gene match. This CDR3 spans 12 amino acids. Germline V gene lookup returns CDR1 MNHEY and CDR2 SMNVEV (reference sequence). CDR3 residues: CASSSGGYRYTF. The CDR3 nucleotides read TGTGCCAGCAGTTCAGGGGGTTATCGCTACACCTTC.

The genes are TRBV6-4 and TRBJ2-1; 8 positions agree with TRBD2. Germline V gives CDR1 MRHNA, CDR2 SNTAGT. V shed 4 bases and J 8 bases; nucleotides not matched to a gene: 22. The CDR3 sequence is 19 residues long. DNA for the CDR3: TGTGCCAGCAGTGTCTTCAAAAAGCTTCTAGCGGGCCTGGGTTATGAGCAGTTCTTC. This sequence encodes CASSVFKKLLAGLGYEQFF.

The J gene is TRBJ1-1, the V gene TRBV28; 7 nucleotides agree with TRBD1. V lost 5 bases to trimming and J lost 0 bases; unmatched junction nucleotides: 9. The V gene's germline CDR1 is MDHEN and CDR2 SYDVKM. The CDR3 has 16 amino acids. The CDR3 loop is CASSPTGQHLNTEAFF. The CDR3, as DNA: TGTGCCAGCAGTCCCACGGGACAGCACCTGAACACTGAAGCTTTCTTT.